These 11 T cell receptor beta chains were sequenced from one sample in a study of PD-L1 blockade in urothelial cancer. Some clones are missing from TCRdb's copy, which holds only in-frame ones; the method was immunoSEQ multiplex PCR. The table lists 75,000 to 100,000 clones, less than 85% of them singletons. Time point in this sample: peripheral blood 6 weeks after treatment start. Sequenced material: PBMCs, taken around atezolizumab (anti-PD-L1) treatment. These TCRs come from a man between 65 and 79 years old with urothelial cancer.

This clone has a single count. The chain is built from TRBV6-5 and TRBJ1-4, with 9 bases matching TRBD1. Trimming removed 2 bases from V and 11 bases from J; junction bases left unmatched: 9. The CDR3 has 15 residues. CDR1 and CDR2 from the germline V gene are MNHEY and SVGAGI. Here the CDR3 DNA reads TGTGCCAGCAGTTACCGGACAGGGGAAAAGAACAAACTGTTTTTT. This translates into CASSYRTGEKNKLFF.

To note about this clone: This sample includes further DNA sequences coding for the same CDR3. The rearrangement joins TRBV4-2 to TRBJ1-3; D remains unclear. Trimming cost V 1 base and J 4 bases, with 11 bases left between them. The germline CDR1 and CDR2 sequences are LGHNA and YNFKEQ. The CDR3 extends over 15 amino acids. The CDR3, as DNA: TGTGCCAGCAGCCAAGTCAGTGCGGGCGGAAACACCATATATTTT. Protein sequence: CASSQVSAGGNTIYF.

The V call is TRBV21-1, the J call TRBJ2-2; no DNA check was done on the table's D call, TRBD2. TRBV21-1 is shown as a pseudogene. The CDR3 runs to 14 residues. The CDR3 spells CASRSRGRAGELFF. In DNA form, the CDR3 reads TGTGCCAGCAGATCCAGAGGCCGTGCCGGGGAGCTGTTTTTT.

This chain connects TRBV5-1 to TRBJ2-5, with TRBD1 matching 7 bases. V lost 3 bases, J lost 1 base, and 9 bases stayed unmatched. Germline CDR1 and CDR2: SGHRS and YFSETQ. The CDR3 sequence is 16 residues long. The CDR3 loop is CASSSGPDRVQETQYF. CDR3 sequence (DNA): TGCGCCAGCAGCTCGGGCCCAGACAGGGTCCAAGAGACCCAGTACTTC.

This CDR3 is CASSGGLAGAHTQYF. For the CDR3, the DNA is TGTGCCAGCAGCGGCGGACTAGCGGGAGCCCATACGCAGTATTTT. The rearrangement links TRBV9 to TRBJ2-3; 13 bases map to TRBD2. The ends lost 3 bases at V and 7 bases at J; junction bases unmatched: 5. Germline V gene lookup returns CDR1 SGDLS and CDR2 YYNGEE. CDR3 length: 15 residues.

The chain links TRBV19 to TRBJ2-2, with TRBD2 matching over 10 bases. With 3 bases clipped from V and 7 bases from J, the junction kept 5 bases outside the gene matches. CDR1 is LNHDA, CDR2 SQIVND, per germline (reference sequence). The CDR3 consists of 15 residues. CDR3 region: CASSISGGAGGELFF. The CDR3 region has the DNA TGTGCCAGTAGTATCAGCGGGGGGGCTGGCGGGGAGCTGTTTTTT. Complete variable domain (other parts from reference TRBV19 and TRBJ2-2): DGGITQSPKYLFRKEGQNVTLSCEQNLNHDAMYWYRQDPGQGLRLIYYSQIVNDFQKGDIAEGYSVSREKKESFPLTVTSAQKNPTAFYLCASSISGGAGGELFFGEGSRLTVL.

In its sample, this clone was seen once. This rearrangement joins TRBV6-1 to TRBJ2-1, with TRBD2 matching over 12 bases. The CDR3 has 14 residues. The junction had 6 bases not matched to a gene; V was cut back by 5 bases and J by 10 bases. Germline V gives CDR1 MNHNS, CDR2 SASEGT. The CDR3 is CASSPSGGAYEQFF. DNA of the CDR3: TGTGCCAGCAGTCCTAGCGGGGGGGCGTACGAGCAGTTCTTC.

The rearrangement joins TRBV7-2 to TRBJ1-2, with D perhaps TRBD1 (6 bases). V lost 2 bases and J lost 8, with 12 bases in between. The CDR3 length is 13 residues. In germline, CDR1 is SGHTA, CDR2 FQGNSA. CDR3 residues: CASSLQAGEGYTF. Here the CDR3 DNA reads TGTGCCAGCAGCTTACAGGCAGGGGAAGGCTACACCTTC.

V gene TRBV12-1 combines with J gene TRBJ2-5; the table assigns TRBD1, which was not confirmed against the DNA. TRBV12-1 is a pseudogene segment. The CDR3 consists of 16 residues. CDR3 region: CASSFAARGEEETQYF. The CDR3 nucleotides are TGTGCCAGCAGCTTTGCGGCCAGGGGAGAGGAGGAGACCCAGTACTTC.

The table lists this clone with a count of one. The chain is built from TRBV7-7 and TRBJ2-1; TRBD1 matches 7 bases. The CDR3 covers 15 residues. Germline values: CDR1 SSHAT, CDR2 FNYEAQ (reference sequence). Germline trimming cut 0 bases from V and 5 bases from J; bases unmatched to any gene: 4. CDR3 region: CASSLAGTENNEQFF. CDR3 DNA sequence: TGTGCCAGCAGCTTAGCTGGGACAGAAAACAATGAGCAGTTCTTC.

This clone was seen only a few times. The chain combines TRBV5-4 with TRBJ1-1; 7 bases map to TRBD1. The trim removed 4 bases at V and 0 bases at J, leaving 3 bases unmatched. The CDR3 runs to 14 residues. Germline CDR1 is SGHNT and CDR2 is YYREEE (reference sequence). CDR3 DNA sequence: TGTGCCAGCAGCACGGACAGGATGAACACTGAAGCTTTCTTT. It translates to CASSTDRMNTEAFF.